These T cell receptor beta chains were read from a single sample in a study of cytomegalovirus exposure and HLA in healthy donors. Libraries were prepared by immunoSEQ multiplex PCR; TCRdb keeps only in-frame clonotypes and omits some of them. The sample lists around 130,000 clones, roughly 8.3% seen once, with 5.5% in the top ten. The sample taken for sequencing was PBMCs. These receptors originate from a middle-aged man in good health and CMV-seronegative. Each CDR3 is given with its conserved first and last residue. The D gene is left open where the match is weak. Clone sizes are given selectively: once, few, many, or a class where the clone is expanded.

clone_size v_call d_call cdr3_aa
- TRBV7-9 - CASSLALGTQYEQYF
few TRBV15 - CATSRGRGRNTEAFF
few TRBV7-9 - CASSRDNYEQYF
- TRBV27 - CASSMSGQMAIEKLFF
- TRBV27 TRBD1 CASSLGGTGNQPQHF
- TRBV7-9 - CASSLEGAGQYF
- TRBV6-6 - CASSYRSGPSGNTIYF
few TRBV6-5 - CASSFLSRTEAFF
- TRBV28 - CASSPDKRTDTQYF
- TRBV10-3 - CAISEGNNSGNTIYF
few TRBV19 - CASSQGRNTEAFF
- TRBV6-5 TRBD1 CASALTGDSYNEQFF
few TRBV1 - CTSSQTSGGGLQETQYF
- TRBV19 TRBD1 CASSIRPGQGFTYEQYF
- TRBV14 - CASSQGLGLSPEAFF
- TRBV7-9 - CASSSGYNEQFF
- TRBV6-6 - CASSKTGLRTEAFF
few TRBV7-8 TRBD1 CASSLANRGREKLFF
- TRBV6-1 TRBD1 CASSPQGANQPQHF
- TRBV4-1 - CASSQERATQAFF
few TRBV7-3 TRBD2 CASSLLAGGTDTQYF
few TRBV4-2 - CASSPQMGGGNEKLFF
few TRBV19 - CASHQASEQFF
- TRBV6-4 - CASSEVAGSYNEQFF
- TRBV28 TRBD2 CASNSGGNTDTQYF
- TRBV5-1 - CASSLGTLRVGDGYTF
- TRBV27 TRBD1 CASSPGETGGLLAFF
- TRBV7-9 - CASSPTGNNQPQHF
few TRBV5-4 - CASSPAGGGGSGNTIYF
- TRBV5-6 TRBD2 CASSARTSGVGETQYF
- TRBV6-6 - CASRDGQGKLFF